The T cell receptor beta chain described here comes from a study of blood T cell repertoires in COVID-19 (dated by TCRdb to 2018 to 2020). Broadly, across the study: Samples covering the acute and convalescent phases of COVID-19 were provided by collaborators in the United States, Italy and Spain. The samples were drawn from the first 160 participants of the ongoing ImmuneRACE study and from 1,254 subjects provided by 6 global collaborators. Deeply sampled blood TCRbeta repertoires from subjects exposed to, actively infected with, or recovered from COVID-19 were included in the dataset. The material from the prospective study consisted of cDNA or gDNA derived from T cells, B-cell-depleted T cells, or PBMCs. The repertoires were released in a freely available public database meant as a resource for research on the immune response to SARS-CoV-2. The sample metadata nearly always contained a de-identified subject ID, COVID-19 status, age in years and sex. Where available, HLA class I and class II types were obtained from metadata supplied by the sample provider rather than from assay-based typing. The paper's findings and limits, for the study overall: Clinical and demographic metadata were provided uncurated, with the amount varying by source and participant.

The CDR3, cysteine through phenylalanine, is 14 amino acids long. Of all the DNA, just the CDR3 is kept, 42 bases in frame from base 1. The trim is 6 bases for V and 0 bases for J, with a gap of 12 bases between the germline ends. Based on the germline V gene, the CDR1 and CDR2 sequences are SNHLY and FYNNEI. To note about this clone: Its target antigen remains unknown. Per-nucleotide qualities are absent, and no much larger clonotype sits a single base away.

Each collaborating institution followed its own protocols to collect whole blood in K2EDTA tubes. For TCRbeta analysis, collaborators shipped samples as frozen whole blood, isolated PBMCs, or DNA extracted from either of those sample types. TCRbeta CDR3 regions were amplified from genomic DNA using the immunoSEQ Assay, a bias-controlled multiplex PCR. Concerning the study's data processing: The number of nucleated cells in each sample was estimated by amplification of reference gene primers within the assay. To quantify the absolute abundance of each unique TCRbeta CDR3 rearrangement, sequence reads were collapsed and filtered. For each sample, productive Simpson clonality was calculated as the square root of Simpson's diversity index across productive rearrangements. TCRdb mirrors the immuneACCESS table, restricted to in-frame sequences. Some clones are absent from its copies; in checked studies, under half trace to an unresolved V gene, and the reason for the others is unknown. The D gene and trimming were derived from the DNA, and the V and J assignments and clone size from that table. This sample comprises about 260,000 clones, around nine tenths of them detected only once. The top ten constitute approximately 2% of the sample.

The sample comprised peripheral blood. The rearranged chain carries TRBV2 and TRBJ2-7; the D segment could be TRBD1, given 6 matching bases. The origin of this receptor is a man aged 25-45 years with active or convalescent COVID-19. The CDR3 reads CASRGQYSSYEQYF. The DNA sequence is as follows: TGTGCCAGCAGAGGACAGTATAGCTCCTACGAGCAGTACTTC.